This T cell receptor (beta chain) was found in a study of tissue T cells after allogeneic stem cell transplantation. The germline V gene has CDR1 KGHSH and CDR2 LQKENI. The V gene end was trimmed by 6 bases and the J gene end by 3 bases; junction bases not matched to a gene: 0. This CDR3 is built from 12 residues. Regarding the study as a whole: Only a limited share of tissue TCRs appeared in blood or spleen. Sampling depth was limited, and the cohort was small and clinically varied.

Produced via immunoSEQ multiplex PCR; TCRdb's table is partial and in-frame only. The sample has some 25,000 clones; roughly 80% are singletons. Remarks on this clone: Its specificity is not known.

The sequence was collected from a female donor older than 55 with lung cancer. The rearrangement joins TRBV18 to TRBJ2-3; TRBD1 matches 7 bases. The input for sequencing was tissue from the ileum, taken at autopsy. For the CDR3, the DNA is TGTGCCAGCTCCAGGGGGACAGATACGCAGTATTTT. Protein sequence: CASSRGTDTQYF.